The 2 T cell receptor beta chains given below trace back to one sample, sequenced in a study of T cells in Graves' hyperthyroidism and ophthalmopathy. The investigators amplified TCR beta CDR3 regions from RNA transcripts. First-round RT-PCR of the TCR CDR3 relied on the HTBI primer set. TCRdb reprocessed the multiplex PCR reads with MiXCR, giving one entry per CDR3 protein. The table has approximately 370,000 distinct CDR3 sequences, approximately 18% seen once. Sequenced sample: blood. The source of these receptors is a woman younger than 45 with Graves' hyperthyroidism that later progressed to Graves' ophthalmopathy.

CDR3 amino acids: CASSEGGGVGKLFF. In nucleotides, the CDR3 is TGTGCCAGCAGTGAAGGAGGGGGAGTCGGAAAACTGTTTTTT. The chain has TRBV6-1 and TRBJ1-4, with D possibly TRBD1 on 6 matching bases. The CDR3 totals 14 residues. The V and J ends lost 1 base and 10 bases respectively, with 13 bases between them. Germline assignment: CDR1 MNHNS and CDR2 SASEGT.

At least ten counts were recorded for this clonotype. The chain couples TRBV10-3 to TRBJ2-1; 8 bases map to TRBD2. CDR1 ENHRY and CDR2 SYGVKD come from the germline V gene. CDR3 length: 15 residues. Unmatched junction bases numbered 9, after V lost 3 bases and J lost 8 bases. CDR3 residues: CAISDPPGGPYEQFF. In DNA form, the CDR3 reads TGTGCCATCAGTGACCCTCCGGGAGGGCCCTATGAGCAGTTCTTC.